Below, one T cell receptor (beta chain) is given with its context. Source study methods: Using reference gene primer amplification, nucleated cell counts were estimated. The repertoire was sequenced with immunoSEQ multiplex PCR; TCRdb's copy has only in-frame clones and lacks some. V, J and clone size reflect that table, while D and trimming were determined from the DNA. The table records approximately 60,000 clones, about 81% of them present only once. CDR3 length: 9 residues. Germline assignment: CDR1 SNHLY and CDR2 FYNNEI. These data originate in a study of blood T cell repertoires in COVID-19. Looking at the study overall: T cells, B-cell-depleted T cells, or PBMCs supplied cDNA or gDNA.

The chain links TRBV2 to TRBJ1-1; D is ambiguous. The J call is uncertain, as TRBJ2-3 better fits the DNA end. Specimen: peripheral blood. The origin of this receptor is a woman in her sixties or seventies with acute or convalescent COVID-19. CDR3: CASGNRQYF. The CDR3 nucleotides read TGTGCCAGCGGTAACCGACAGTATTTT.